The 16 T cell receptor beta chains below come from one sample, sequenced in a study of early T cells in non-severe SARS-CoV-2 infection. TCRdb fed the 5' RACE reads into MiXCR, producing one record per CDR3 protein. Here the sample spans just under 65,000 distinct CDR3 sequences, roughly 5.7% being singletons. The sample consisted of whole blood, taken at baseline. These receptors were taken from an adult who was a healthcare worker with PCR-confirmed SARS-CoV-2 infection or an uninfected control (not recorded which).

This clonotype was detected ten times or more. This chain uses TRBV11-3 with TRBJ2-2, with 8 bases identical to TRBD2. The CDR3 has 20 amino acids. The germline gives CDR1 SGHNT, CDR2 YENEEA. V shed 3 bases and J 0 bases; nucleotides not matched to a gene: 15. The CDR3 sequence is CASSFSPSGFLGANTGELFF. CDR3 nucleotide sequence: TGTGCCAGCAGCTTCTCGCCTAGCGGGTTTCTAGGCGCGAACACCGGGGAGCTGTTTTTT.

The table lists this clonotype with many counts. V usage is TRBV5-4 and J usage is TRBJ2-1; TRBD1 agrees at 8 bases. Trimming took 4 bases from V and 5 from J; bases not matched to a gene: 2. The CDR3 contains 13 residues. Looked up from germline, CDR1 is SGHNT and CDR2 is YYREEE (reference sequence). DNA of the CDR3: TGTGCCAGCAGCCTGACAGGGGACAATGAGCAGTTCTTC. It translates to CASSLTGDNEQFF. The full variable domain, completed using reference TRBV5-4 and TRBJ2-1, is ETGVTQSPTHLIKTRGQQVTLRCSSQSGHNTVSWYQQALGQGPQFIFQYYREEENGRGNFPPRFSGLQFPNYSSELNVNALELDDSALYLCASSLTGDNEQFFGPGTRLTVL.

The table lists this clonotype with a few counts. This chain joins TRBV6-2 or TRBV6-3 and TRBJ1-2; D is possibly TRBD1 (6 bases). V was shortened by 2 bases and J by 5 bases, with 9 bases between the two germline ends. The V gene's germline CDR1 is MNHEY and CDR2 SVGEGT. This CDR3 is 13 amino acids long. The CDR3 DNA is TGTGCCAGCAGTTACGGGACACATTATGGCTACACCTTC. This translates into CASSYGTHYGYTF.

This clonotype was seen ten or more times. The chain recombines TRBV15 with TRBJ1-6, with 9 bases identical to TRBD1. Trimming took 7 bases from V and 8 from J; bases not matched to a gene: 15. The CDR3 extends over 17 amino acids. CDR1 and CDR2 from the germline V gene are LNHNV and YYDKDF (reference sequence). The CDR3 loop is CATTAEMPGTGYSPLHF. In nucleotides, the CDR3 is TGTGCCACCACCGCAGAGATGCCCGGGACAGGGTATTCACCCCTCCACTTT.

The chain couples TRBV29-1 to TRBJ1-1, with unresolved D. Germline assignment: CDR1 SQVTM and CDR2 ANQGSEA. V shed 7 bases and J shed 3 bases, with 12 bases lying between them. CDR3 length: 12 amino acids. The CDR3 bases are TGCAGCGGGGGTTGGGAGTACACTGAAGCTTTCTTT. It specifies CSGGWEYTEAFF.

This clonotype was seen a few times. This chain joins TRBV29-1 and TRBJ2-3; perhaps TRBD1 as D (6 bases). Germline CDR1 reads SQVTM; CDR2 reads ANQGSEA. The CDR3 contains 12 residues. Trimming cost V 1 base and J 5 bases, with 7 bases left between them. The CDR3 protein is CSVEAGQDTQYF. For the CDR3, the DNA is TGCAGCGTTGAAGCGGGACAAGATACGCAGTATTTT.

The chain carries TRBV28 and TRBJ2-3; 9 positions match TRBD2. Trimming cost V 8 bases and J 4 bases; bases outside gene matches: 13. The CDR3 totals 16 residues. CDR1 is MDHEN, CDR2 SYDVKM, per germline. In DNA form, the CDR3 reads TGTGCCAGCGTTCAACCGGGACTAGCTTTTGCAGATACGCAGTATTTT. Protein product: CASVQPGLAFADTQYF.

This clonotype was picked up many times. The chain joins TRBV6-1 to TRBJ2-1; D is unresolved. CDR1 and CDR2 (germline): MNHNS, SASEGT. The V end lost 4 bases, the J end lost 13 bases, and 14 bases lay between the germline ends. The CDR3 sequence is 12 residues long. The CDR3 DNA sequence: TGTGCCAGCAGTGGGGATTCCCCCACACAGTTCTTC. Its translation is CASSGDSPTQFF.

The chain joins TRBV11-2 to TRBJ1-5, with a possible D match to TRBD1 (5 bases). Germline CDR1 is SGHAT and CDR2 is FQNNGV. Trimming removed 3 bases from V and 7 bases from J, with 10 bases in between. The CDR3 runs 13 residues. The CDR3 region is CASSFERGQPQHF. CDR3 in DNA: TGTGCCAGCAGCTTTGAACGGGGCCAGCCCCAGCATTTT.

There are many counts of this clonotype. CDR3 DNA sequence: TGTGCCAGCAGTTTTGGGTGGAATCAGCCCCAGCATTTT. The encoded protein is CASSFGWNQPQHF. The rearrangement joins TRBV12-3 or TRBV12-4 to TRBJ1-5; D remains unclear. V gave up 3 bases and J gave up 4 bases, with 7 bases separating them. The CDR3 length is 13 residues.

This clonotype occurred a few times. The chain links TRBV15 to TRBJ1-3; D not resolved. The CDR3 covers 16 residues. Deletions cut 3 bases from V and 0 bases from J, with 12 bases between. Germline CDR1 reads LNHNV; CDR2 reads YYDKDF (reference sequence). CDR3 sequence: CATSRKDPHSGNTIYF. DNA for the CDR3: TGTGCCACCAGCAGGAAGGACCCGCACTCTGGAAACACCATATATTTT. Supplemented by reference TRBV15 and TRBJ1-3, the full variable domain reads DAMVIQNPRYQVTQFGKPVTLSCSQTLNHNVMYWYQQKSSQAPKLLFHYYDKDFNNEADTPDNFQSRRPNTSFCFLDIRSPGLGDTAMYLCATSRKDPHSGNTIYFGEGSWLTVV.

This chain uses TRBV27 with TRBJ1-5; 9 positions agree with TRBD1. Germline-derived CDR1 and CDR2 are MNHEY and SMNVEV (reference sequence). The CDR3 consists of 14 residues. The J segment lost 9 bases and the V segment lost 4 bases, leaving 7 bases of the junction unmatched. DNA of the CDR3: TGTGCCAGCAGTTCGAAGGGACAGGGCGGGCCCCAGCATTTT. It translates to CASSSKGQGGPQHF.

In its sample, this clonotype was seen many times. CDR3 loop: CASSLDTGDEQYF. In nucleotides, the CDR3 is TGTGCCAGCAGCTTGGACACTGGGGACGAGCAGTACTTC. V usage is TRBV5-6 and J usage is TRBJ2-7, with D unresolved. V shed 0 bases and J shed 5 bases, with 9 bases lying between them. Germline CDR1 reads SGHDT; CDR2 reads YYEEEE. This CDR3 comprises 13 residues.

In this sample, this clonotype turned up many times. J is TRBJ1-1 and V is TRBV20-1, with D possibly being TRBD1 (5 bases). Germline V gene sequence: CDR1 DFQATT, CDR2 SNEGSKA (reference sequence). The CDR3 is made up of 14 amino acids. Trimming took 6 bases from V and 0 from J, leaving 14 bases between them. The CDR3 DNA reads TGCAGTGCCCGCGAACAGGTGATGAACACTGAAGCTTTCTTT. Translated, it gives CSAREQVMNTEAFF.

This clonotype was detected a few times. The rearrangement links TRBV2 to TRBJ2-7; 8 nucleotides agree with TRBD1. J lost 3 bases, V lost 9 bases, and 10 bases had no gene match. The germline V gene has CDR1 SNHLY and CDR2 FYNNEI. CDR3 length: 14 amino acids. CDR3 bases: TGTGCCAGAGGAGGGGCAGGGGGCTTCTACGAGCAGTACTTC. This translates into CARGGAGGFYEQYF.

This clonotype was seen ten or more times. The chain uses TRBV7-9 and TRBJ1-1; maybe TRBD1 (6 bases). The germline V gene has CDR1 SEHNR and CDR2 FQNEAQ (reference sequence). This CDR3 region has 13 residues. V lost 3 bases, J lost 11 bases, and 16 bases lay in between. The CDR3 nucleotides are TGTGCCAGCAGCTTTTCACAGGGCCCCGAGGCTTTCTTT. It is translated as CASSFSQGPEAFF.